Shown below are 18 T cell receptor beta chains from a single sample sequenced in a study of control samples from healthy donors and cancer patients. Sequencing used immunoSEQ multiplex PCR; TCRdb keeps in-frame clones, though not all of them. The sample lists some 25,000 clones, approximately 85% occurring once. Sequencing used PBMCs. All receptors derive from a man aged 55-75 years with colorectal cancer.

This rearrangement joins TRBV6-6 to TRBJ2-4; 10 bases match TRBD2. CDR1 and CDR2 from the germline V gene are MNHNY and SVGAGI (reference sequence). This CDR3 comprises 16 residues. Unmatched junction bases numbered 12, after V lost 6 bases and J lost 7 bases. CDR3 region: CASSPPSGGAENIQYF. The CDR3 coding sequence is TGTGCCAGCAGCCCGCCCAGCGGGGGGGCTGAGAACATTCAGTACTTC.

V usage is TRBV3-1 (or the pseudogene TRBV3-2) and J usage is TRBJ1-4, with 10 positions matching TRBD1. Germline CDR1 and CDR2: LGHDT and YNNKEL (reference sequence). This CDR3 comprises 16 residues. The junction had 6 bases not matched to a gene; V was cut back by 3 bases and J by 5 bases. The CDR3 DNA reads TGTGCCAGCAGCCATTACCCGGGACAGGGGAATGAAAAACTGTTTTTT. Translating gives CASSHYPGQGNEKLFF.

The V and J genes are TRBV3-1 (or the pseudogene TRBV3-2) and TRBJ2-3; 8 bases map to TRBD2. CDR3 length: 15 residues. Trimming cost V 7 bases and J 0 bases; bases outside gene matches: 6. Germline V gene sequence: CDR1 LGHDT, CDR2 YNNKEL (reference sequence). The CDR3 DNA sequence: TGTGCCAGCACCTTGGGCGGGGGGAGCACAGATACGCAGTATTTT. Translation: CASTLGGGSTDTQYF.

This chain joins TRBV6-5 and TRBJ2-7, with a tentative D call TRBD2 (5 bases). Trimming shortened V by 6 bases and J by 1 base, and 10 bases separated the two germline ends. CDR1 and CDR2 from the germline V gene are MNHEY and SVGAGI. The CDR3 is made up of 13 amino acids. CDR3 amino acids: CASSRGPSYEQYF. CDR3 bases: TGTGCCAGCAGCCGAGGGCCTTCCTACGAGCAGTACTTC.

The J gene is TRBJ2-1, the V gene TRBV6-5; 8 nucleotides agree with TRBD2. Trimming at V came to 8 bases and at J to 4 bases, leaving 10 bases not matched to a gene. The CDR3 is 15 residues long. The germline CDR1 and CDR2 sequences are MNHEY and SVGAGI. Here the CDR3 reads CASVSGAASYNEQFF. CDR3 DNA: TGTGCCAGCGTTAGCGGGGCGGCCTCTTACAATGAGCAGTTCTTC.

The CDR3 loop is CASSQGGDYEQYV. The CDR3 DNA reads as TGTGCCAGCAGCCAGGGTGGGGACTACGAGCAGTACGTC. This rearrangement joins TRBV7-9 to TRBJ2-7, with a tentative D call TRBD1 (5 bases). Germline CDR1 reads SEHNR; CDR2 reads FQNEAQ (reference sequence). The V end lost 5 bases, the J end lost 3 bases, and 11 bases lay between the germline ends. CDR3 size: 13 residues.

In this sample, this clone turned up once. This chain connects TRBV11-3 to TRBJ2-2; D is unclear. Germline values: CDR1 SGHNT, CDR2 YENEEA. The V end was cut by 4 bases, the J end by 7 bases, with 7 bases between. The CDR3 runs 12 residues. The CDR3: CASSSSLGELFF. The CDR3 nucleotides are TGTGCCAGCAGCTCCTCTCTCGGGGAGCTGTTTTTT.

The chain has TRBV14 and TRBJ2-4, with a weak D call TRBD2 (6 bases). Germline CDR1 reads SGHDN; CDR2 reads FVKESK. The CDR3 spans 16 residues. The ends were cut back, 4 bases at V and 0 bases at J, with 13 bases in the middle. Here the CDR3 reads CASSPAGNVAKNIQYF. The CDR3 DNA is TGTGCCAGCAGCCCCGCGGGGAACGTAGCCAAAAACATTCAGTACTTC.

The rearrangement uses TRBV4-3 and TRBJ1-1; D is unclear. The germline V gene has CDR1 LGHNA and CDR2 YSLEER. The V end was cut by 0 bases, the J end by 6 bases, with 11 bases between. The CDR3 sequence is 14 residues long. DNA of the CDR3: TGCGCCAGCAGCCAAGATCGGACTAACCCTGAAGCTTTCTTT. This gives the protein CASSQDRTNPEAFF.

CDR3 DNA: TGTGCCAGCAGCCGACAGGAGAGGGAGCAAAACATTCAGTACTTC. It yields the protein CASSRQEREQNIQYF. The chain joins TRBV9 to TRBJ2-4; a weak D match, TRBD1 (6 bases). This CDR3 is 15 amino acids long. The germline CDR1 and CDR2 sequences are SGDLS and YYNGEE. Between the trimmed V and J ends, which lost 4 bases and 5 bases, there was a span of 16 bases.

The V call is TRBV5-5, the J call TRBJ1-3; tentatively, D is TRBD1 (6 bases). CDR3 size: 17 residues. The V gene's germline CDR1 is SGHKS and CDR2 YYEKEE (reference sequence). V was cut by 0 bases and J by 0 bases, with 13 bases left in between. The CDR3 spells CASSLAAGGASGNTIYF. The CDR3 bases are TGTGCCAGCAGCTTGGCCGCGGGGGGCGCCTCTGGAAACACCATATATTTT.

The V gene is TRBV19, the J gene TRBJ1-5; D ambiguous. The V end lost 4 bases, the J end lost 0 bases, and 13 bases lay between the germline ends. The CDR3 totals 16 residues. Germline assignment: CDR1 LNHDA and CDR2 SQIVND (reference sequence). DNA for the CDR3: TGTGCCAGTAGTACATGGACGGGATATAGCAATCAGCCCCAGCATTTT. It is translated as CASSTWTGYSNQPQHF.

The gene calls are TRBV5-1 and TRBJ1-2; no firm D call. The V and J ends lost 6 bases and 3 bases respectively, with 12 bases between them. This CDR3 has 13 amino acids. Germline V gene sequence: CDR1 SGHRS, CDR2 YFSETQ. This CDR3 is CASTLRLDYGYTF. The DNA for the CDR3 is TGCGCCAGCACCCTTAGACTGGACTATGGCTACACCTTC.

This chain links TRBV3-1 (or the pseudogene TRBV3-2) with TRBJ2-7, with 10 bases fitting TRBD2. This CDR3 region has 20 residues. CDR1 LGHDT and CDR2 YNNKEL come from the germline V gene (reference sequence). The junction had 20 bases not matched to a gene; V was cut back by 0 bases and J by 6 bases. CDR3 region: CASSQEMGRLDSGGAREQYV. The CDR3 DNA follows: TGTGCCAGCAGCCAAGAAATGGGCAGACTAGACAGCGGGGGGGCTCGCGAGCAGTACGTC.

The rearrangement uses TRBV6-1 and TRBJ1-6; TRBD1 is a possible D gene (6 bases). Trimming pared 0 bases from V and 0 bases from J, leaving 12 bases between. CDR3 size: 18 residues. CDR1 is MNHNS, CDR2 SASEGT, per germline. CDR3 sequence reads: CASSEALQGSSYNSPLHF. The CDR3 nucleotides read TGTGCCAGCAGTGAAGCGCTTCAGGGGAGCTCCTATAATTCACCCCTCCACTTT.

The chain's CDR3 is CATSDSTGSPFHEQFF. CDR3 coding DNA: TGTGCCACCAGTGACTCTACAGGGAGCCCCTTCCATGAGCAGTTCTTC. This chain uses TRBV24-1 with TRBJ2-1, with D maybe TRBD1 (6 bases). V lost 4 bases, J lost 8 bases, and 20 bases lay in between. Per germline, CDR1 KGHDR and CDR2 SFDVKD. The CDR3 is 16 residues long.

This clone was seen once. The chain combines TRBV7-9 with TRBJ2-5, with D hard to call. The CDR3 contains 12 residues. V gave up 2 bases and J gave up 2 bases, with 3 bases separating them. Germline assignment: CDR1 SEHNR and CDR2 FQNEAQ (reference sequence). CDR3 residues: CASSLLQETQYF. CDR3 nucleotides: TGTGCCAGCAGCTTACTGCAAGAGACCCAGTACTTC.

The chain links TRBV28 to TRBJ1-5; D remains ambiguous. Per the germline V gene, CDR1 is MDHEN and CDR2 is SYDVKM. Deletions cut 7 bases from V and 6 bases from J, with 13 bases between. The CDR3 contains 13 residues. The CDR3 nucleotides read TGTGCCAGCACTTCGACGGGGTCTCAGCCCCAGCATTTT. Translated: CASTSTGSQPQHF. The whole variable domain, remainder taken from reference TRBV28 and TRBJ1-5, is DVKVTQSSRYLVKRTGEKVFLECVQDMDHENMFWYRQDPGLGLRLIYFSYDVKMKEKGDIPEGYSVSREKKERFSLILESASTNQTSMYLCASTSTGSQPQHFGDGTRLSIL.